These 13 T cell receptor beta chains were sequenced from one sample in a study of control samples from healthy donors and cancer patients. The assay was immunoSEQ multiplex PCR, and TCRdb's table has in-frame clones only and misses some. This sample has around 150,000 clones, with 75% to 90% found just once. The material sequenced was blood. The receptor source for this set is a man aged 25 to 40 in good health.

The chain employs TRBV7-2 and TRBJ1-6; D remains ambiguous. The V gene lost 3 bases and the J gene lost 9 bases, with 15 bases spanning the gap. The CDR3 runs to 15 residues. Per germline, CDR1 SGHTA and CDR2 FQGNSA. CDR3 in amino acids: CASSLAKQALSPLHF. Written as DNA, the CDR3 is TGTGCCAGCAGCTTGGCTAAACAAGCACTTTCACCCCTCCACTTT.

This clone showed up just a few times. CDR3 in amino acids: CATSERERNNEQFF. As DNA, the CDR3 is TGTGCCACCTCAGAGCGGGAGAGGAACAATGAGCAGTTCTTC. J is TRBJ2-1 and V is TRBV10-3, with 8 bases matching TRBD2. Trimming took 10 bases from V and 5 from J; bases not matched to a gene: 10. Germline CDR1 ENHRY, CDR2 SYGVKD. The CDR3 spans 14 residues.

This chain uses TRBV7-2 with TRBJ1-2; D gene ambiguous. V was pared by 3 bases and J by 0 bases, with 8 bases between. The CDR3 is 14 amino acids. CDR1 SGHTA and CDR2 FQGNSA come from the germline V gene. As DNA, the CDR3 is TGTGCCAGCAGCTTGAGGGTCGCTAACTATGGCTACACCTTC. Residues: CASSLRVANYGYTF.

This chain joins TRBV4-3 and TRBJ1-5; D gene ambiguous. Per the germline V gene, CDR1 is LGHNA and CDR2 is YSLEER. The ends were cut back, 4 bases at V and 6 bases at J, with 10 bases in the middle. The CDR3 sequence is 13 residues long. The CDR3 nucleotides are TGCGCCAGCAGCCCGACCCCTGGTCAGCCCCAGCATTTT. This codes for CASSPTPGQPQHF.

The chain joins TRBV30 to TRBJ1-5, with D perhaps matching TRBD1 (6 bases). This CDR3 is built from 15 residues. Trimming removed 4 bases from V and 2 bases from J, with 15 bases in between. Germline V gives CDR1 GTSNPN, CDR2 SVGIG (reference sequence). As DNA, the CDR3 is TGTGCCTGGAAAAAAACAGGGTACGGCAATCAGCCCCAGCATTTT. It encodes CAWKKTGYGNQPQHF.

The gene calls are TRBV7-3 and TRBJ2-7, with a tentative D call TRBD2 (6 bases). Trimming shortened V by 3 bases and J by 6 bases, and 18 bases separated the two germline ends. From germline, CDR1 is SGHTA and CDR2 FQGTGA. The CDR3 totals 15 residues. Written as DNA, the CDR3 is TGTGCCAGCAGCTTTCTGTCGGGAGCCTCCGGCGAGCAGTACTTC. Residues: CASSFLSGASGEQYF.

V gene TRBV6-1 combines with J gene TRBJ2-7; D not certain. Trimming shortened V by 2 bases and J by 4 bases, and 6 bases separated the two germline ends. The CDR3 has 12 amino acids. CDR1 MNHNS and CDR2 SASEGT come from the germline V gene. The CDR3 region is CASSERSYEQYF. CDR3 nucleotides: TGTGCCAGCAGTGAACGAAGTTACGAGCAGTACTTC.

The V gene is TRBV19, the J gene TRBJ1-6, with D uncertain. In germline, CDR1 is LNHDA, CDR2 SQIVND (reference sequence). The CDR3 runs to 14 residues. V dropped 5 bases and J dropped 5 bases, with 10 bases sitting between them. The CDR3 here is CASSGRVNNSPLHF. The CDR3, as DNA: TGTGCCAGTAGTGGGCGAGTTAATAATTCACCCCTCCACTTT. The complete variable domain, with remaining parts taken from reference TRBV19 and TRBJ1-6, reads DGGITQSPKYLFRKEGQNVTLSCEQNLNHDAMYWYRQDPGQGLRLIYYSQIVNDFQKGDIAEGYSVSREKKESFPLTVTSAQKNPTAFYLCASSGRVNNSPLHFGNGTRLTVT.

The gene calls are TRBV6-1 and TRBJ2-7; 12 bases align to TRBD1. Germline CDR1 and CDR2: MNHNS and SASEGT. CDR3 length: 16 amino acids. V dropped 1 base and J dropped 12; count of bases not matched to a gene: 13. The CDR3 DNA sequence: TGTGCCAGCAGTGAAGAGACGGGACAGGGGGCTTTAGTTCGGTACTTC. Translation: CASSEETGQGALVRYF.

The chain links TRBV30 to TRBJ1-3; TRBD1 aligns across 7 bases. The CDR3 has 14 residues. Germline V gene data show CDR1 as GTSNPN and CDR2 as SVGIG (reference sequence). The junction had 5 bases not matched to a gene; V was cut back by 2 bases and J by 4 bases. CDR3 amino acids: CAWSLGTAGNTIYF. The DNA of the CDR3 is TGTGCCTGGAGTCTGGGGACAGCAGGAAACACCATATATTTT.

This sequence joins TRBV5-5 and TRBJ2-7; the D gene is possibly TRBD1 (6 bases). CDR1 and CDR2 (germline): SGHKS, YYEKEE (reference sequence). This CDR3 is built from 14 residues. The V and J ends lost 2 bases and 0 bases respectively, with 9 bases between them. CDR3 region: CASSFTGSSYEQYF. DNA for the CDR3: TGTGCCAGCAGCTTCACAGGGAGCTCCTACGAGCAGTACTTC.

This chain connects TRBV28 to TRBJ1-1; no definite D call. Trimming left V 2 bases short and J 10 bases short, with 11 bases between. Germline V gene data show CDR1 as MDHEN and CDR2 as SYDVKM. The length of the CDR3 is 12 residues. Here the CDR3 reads CASSLLWQAAFF. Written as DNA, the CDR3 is TGTGCCAGCAGTTTACTCTGGCAGGCAGCTTTCTTT.

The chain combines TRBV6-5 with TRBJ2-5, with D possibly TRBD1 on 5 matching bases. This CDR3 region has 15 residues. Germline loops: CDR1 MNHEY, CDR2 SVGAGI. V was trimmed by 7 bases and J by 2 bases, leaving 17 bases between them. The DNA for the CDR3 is TGTGCCAGCAATAGAAAATTGACAGTTCAAGAGACCCAGTACTTC. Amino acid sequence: CASNRKLTVQETQYF.